The 17 T cell receptor beta chains listed next were all sequenced from one sample in a study of cytomegalovirus exposure and HLA in healthy donors. Vbeta (60) and Jbeta (13) primers were used in the PCR. Sequenced by immunoSEQ multiplex PCR; TCRdb stores in-frame clones only, minus some. The data show under 200,000 clones, roughly 13% seen once. The sequencing input was PBMCs. The receptors originated from a man aged 50 to 60 in good health and CMV-seropositive.

This clone was observed a few times. The rearrangement links TRBV21-1 to TRBJ2-7; no check of the table's D call, TRBD2, against the DNA was made. TRBV21-1 is marked as a pseudogene. The CDR3 has 16 amino acids. CDR3 in amino acids: CASSKGWDGSSYEQYV. In nucleotides, the CDR3 is TGTGCCAGCAGCAAAGGTTGGGACGGGAGCTCCTACGAGCAGTACGTC.

This clone was detected a few times. CDR3 DNA sequence: TGCGCCAGCAGCTTGATCGGAGTTGGCACAGATACGCAGTATTTT. Amino acids: CASSLIGVGTDTQYF. The genes are TRBV5-1 and TRBJ2-3; unclear D gene. The germline V gene encodes CDR1 SGHRS and CDR2 YFSETQ. The length of the CDR3 is 15 residues. V was shortened by 1 base and J by 1 base, with 10 bases between the two germline ends.

Only a few counts were recorded for this clone. DNA for the CDR3: TGTGCCAGCAGCTTAGGGGCGCGGACTGAAGCTTTCTTT. The encoded protein is CASSLGARTEAFF. The V call is TRBV7-3, the J call TRBJ1-1, with D possibly matching TRBD1 (5 bases). The CDR3 consists of 13 residues. V lost 2 bases and J lost 5, with 9 bases in between. Per the germline V gene, CDR1 is SGHTA and CDR2 is FQGTGA.

This clone was seen only a few times. This chain uses TRBV5-6 with TRBJ1-1; a possible D gene is TRBD1 (6 bases). The germline V gene has CDR1 SGHDT and CDR2 YYEEEE. The CDR3 is 15 amino acids. Trimming took off 4 bases at V and 4 bases at J, with 17 bases between the two ends. CDR3 in DNA: TGTGCCAGCAGCGGATACAGGGTATCGTCCACTGAAGCTTTCTTT. It yields the protein CASSGYRVSSTEAFF.

The rearrangement joins TRBV7-9 to TRBJ2-4; D possibly corresponds to TRBD1 (6 bases). V was shortened by 3 bases and J by 2 bases, with 23 bases between the two germline ends. The CDR3 covers 19 residues. Germline V CDR1 and CDR2: SEHNR, FQNEAQ (reference sequence). The CDR3 protein is CASSFPRPGEYSPKNIQYF. CDR3 DNA: TGTGCCAGCAGCTTCCCCCGGCCAGGGGAATATAGCCCCAAAAACATTCAGTACTTC.

This clone was observed a few times. The gene calls are TRBV4-3 and TRBJ1-6, with TRBD1 matching over 9 bases. Germline lookup yields CDR1 LGHNA and CDR2 YSLEER. The CDR3 loop spans 15 amino acids. V shed 1 base and J 5 bases; nucleotides not matched to a gene: 0. As DNA, the CDR3 is TGCGCCAGCAGCCAAGGACAGGGGGATAATTCACCCCTCCACTTT. Protein: CASSQGQGDNSPLHF.

V usage is TRBV30 and J usage is TRBJ1-5; no clear D gene. V was pared by 3 bases and J by 4 bases, with 13 bases between. The CDR3 has 14 residues. Germline CDR1 and CDR2: GTSNPN and SVGIG (reference sequence). The CDR3 DNA reads as TGTGCCTGGAGGAGGGTGGGAGGAAATCAGCCCCAGCATTTT. Encoded protein: CAWRRVGGNQPQHF.

This clone has only a few counts. This sequence joins TRBV9 and TRBJ1-2; 9 positions match TRBD1. J gave up 4 bases and V 3 bases, and 10 bases lay outside the gene matches. Germline loops: CDR1 SGDLS, CDR2 YYNGEE. The CDR3 spans 16 residues. The CDR3 loop reads CASSAGTGTASYGYTF. The CDR3 region has the DNA TGTGCCAGCAGCGCCGGGACAGGGACAGCATCCTATGGCTACACCTTC.

About this clone: The same CDR3 arises from other DNA sequences in this sample as well. J is TRBJ1-5 and V is TRBV27; perhaps TRBD1 as D (5 bases). This CDR3 comprises 14 residues. With 6 bases removed from V and 0 bases from J, the gap between germline ends came to 9 bases. Germline loops: CDR1 MNHEY, CDR2 SMNVEV (reference sequence). Written as DNA, the CDR3 is TGTGCCAGCAGGGGGCAATATAGCAATCAGCCCCAGCATTTT. It is translated as CASRGQYSNQPQHF.

The rearrangement uses TRBV7-9 and TRBJ1-1, with 8 positions matching TRBD1. This CDR3 region has 15 residues. CDR1 is SEHNR and CDR2 is FQNEAQ in the germline V gene (reference sequence). J gave up 3 bases and V 3 bases, and 6 bases lay outside the gene matches. The CDR3 loop is CASSFFSGGDTEAFF. The CDR3 coding sequence is TGTGCCAGCAGCTTCTTTTCAGGGGGCGACACTGAAGCTTTCTTT.

This clone turned up a few times. As DNA, the CDR3 is TGTGCCAGCAGTTACAGGGGGCTCGAGCAGTACTTC. Its protein product is CASSYRGLEQYF. The chain employs TRBV2 and TRBJ2-7; 9 positions agree with TRBD1. The V gene's germline CDR1 is SNHLY and CDR2 FYNNEI. The V gene end was trimmed by 5 bases and the J gene end by 6 bases; junction bases not matched to a gene: 2. The CDR3 is made up of 12 amino acids.

A few counts support this clone. This chain connects TRBV6-1 to TRBJ1-1; 7 positions match TRBD1. Germline V gene data show CDR1 as MNHNS and CDR2 as SASEGT. The CDR3 extends over 14 amino acids. Trimming cost V 7 bases and J 4 bases; bases outside gene matches: 9. CDR3 sequence (DNA): TGTGCCAGCATCCTCGACAGGGTTGTCACTGAAGCTTTCTTT. Amino acid sequence: CASILDRVVTEAFF.

The chain combines TRBV28 with TRBJ1-1; 9 nucleotides match TRBD1. Germline V CDR1 and CDR2: MDHEN, SYDVKM. This CDR3 has 16 amino acids. Trimming removed 8 bases from V and 1 base from J; junction bases left unmatched: 11. The CDR3 DNA sequence: TGTGCCAGCCTTACAGGGGGCGCCCCTGGGAACACTGAAGCTTTCTTT. Its translation: CASLTGGAPGNTEAFF. Complete variable domain (other parts from reference TRBV28 and TRBJ1-1): DVKVTQSSRYLVKRTGEKVFLECVQDMDHENMFWYRQDPGLGLRLIYFSYDVKMKEKGDIPEGYSVSREKKERFSLILESASTNQTSMYLCASLTGGAPGNTEAFFGQGTRLTVV.

This clone has only a few counts. The chain is built from TRBV7-9 and TRBJ1-2; 7 bases match TRBD1. The CDR3 spans 14 residues. Per the germline V gene, CDR1 is SEHNR and CDR2 is FQNEAQ (reference sequence). Losses at the gene ends were 5 bases for V and 4 bases for J; bases not matched to a gene: 7. Here the CDR3 reads CASSTQGDLYGYTF. As DNA, the CDR3 is TGTGCCAGCAGCACCCAGGGGGACCTCTATGGCTACACCTTC.

This clone was counted only a few times. The chain links TRBV30 to TRBJ2-2; 8 nucleotides line up with TRBD1. The J segment lost 7 bases and the V segment lost 3 bases, leaving 7 bases of the junction unmatched. From germline, CDR1 is GTSNPN and CDR2 SVGIG (reference sequence). CDR3 length: 14 amino acids. CDR3 protein: CAWRWTGIGGELFF. CDR3 bases: TGTGCCTGGAGATGGACAGGGATCGGCGGGGAGCTGTTTTTT.

This clone was observed a few times. The chain recombines TRBV5-8 with TRBJ2-4; the D gene is possibly TRBD1 (6 bases). Per germline, CDR1 SGHTS and CDR2 YDEGEE. The CDR3 sequence is 15 residues long. Trimming shortened V by 0 bases and J by 3 bases, and 10 bases separated the two germline ends. The CDR3 loop is CASSLELDSKNIQYF. CDR3 DNA: TGTGCCAGCAGCTTGGAGTTGGACAGCAAAAACATTCAGTACTTC.

This clone appeared a few times. The chain carries TRBV7-2 and TRBJ2-3; 13 nucleotides line up with TRBD2. V lost 5 bases to trimming and J lost 2 bases; unmatched junction nucleotides: 4. Looked up from germline, CDR1 is SGHTA and CDR2 is FQGNSA. The CDR3 is 16 residues long. The CDR3 nucleotides are TGTGCCAGCAGCCCACTAGCGGGGGGGCCCACAGATACGCAGTATTTT. Encoded protein: CASSPLAGGPTDTQYF.